The T cell receptor (beta chain) under discussion was sequenced for a study of early T cells in non-severe SARS-CoV-2 infection. The wider study: Alpha and beta chains were unpaired, from unsorted whole-blood bulk RNA. Study results and caveats: Anti-spike CD8 specificities were favored by VDJdb matching, whose results missed private and CD4 specificities.

The TCR library protocol was used to attach unique molecular identifiers. These identifiers were attached to individual cDNA molecules. TCRdb re-analysed the 5' RACE reads in MiXCR, keeping a single row per CDR3 protein. The sample holds more than 55,000 distinct CDR3 sequences, 4% to 6% seen once. As to this clonotype: Its matching antigen is unknown.

V lost 2 bases, J lost 1 base, and 8 bases lay in between. Germline CDR1 is MNHEY and CDR2 is SVGAGI. The CDR3 sequence is 15 residues long. Here the sequenced sample was whole blood, taken at baseline. V gene TRBV6-5 combines with J gene TRBJ2-2; a weak D match, TRBD2 (5 bases). The source of this sequence is an adult who was a healthcare worker with PCR-confirmed SARS-CoV-2 infection or an uninfected control (not recorded which). The donor label of this sample is uncertain. The CDR3 coding sequence is TGTGCCAGCAGTTACGATCGGGGGAACACCGGGGAGCTGTTTTTT. Translated: CASSYDRGNTGELFF.